Given below is one T cell receptor beta chain in context. This entry belongs to a study of T-cell reconstitution after alpha-beta-depleted transplantation in children. V lost 3 bases and J lost 0, with 7 bases in between. In germline, CDR1 is SGHRS, CDR2 YFSETQ. This CDR3 has 14 amino acids. Construction of the TCRbeta library involved unique molecular identifiers. TCRdb processed the PCR reads anew with MiXCR; each CDR3 protein has one entry. The sample has some 150,000 distinct CDR3 sequences; 8.5% to 10% are singletons. The source was PBMCs, mostly from graft donor cells, collected 180 days after TCRalphabeta/CD19-depleted stem cell transplant. This clonotype was sampled from a female patient between 2 and 15 years old who had a stem cell transplant for congenital amegakaryocytic thrombocytopenia, so the T cells may come from the graft donor. The rearrangement links TRBV5-1 to TRBJ1-5, with D unresolved. The CDR3 sequence: CASSWGDSNQPQHF. The CDR3 DNA sequence: TGCGCCAGCAGCTGGGGAGATAGCAATCAGCCCCAGCATTTT.